Following are 20 T cell receptor beta chains from one sample sequenced in a study of metastatic and nonmetastatic thyroid tumors. All patients were treatment-naive before thyroid surgery. Using MiXCR, TCRdb re-called clones from the PCR reads. The sample has some 40,000 clones; 15% to 20% are singletons. The sample taken for sequencing was tumor tissue. The receptors here all came from a female donor with papillary thyroid cancer or a benign thyroid nodule (not recorded which). Some clones in this sample may be carry-over from other donors' samples.

CDR3 sequence (DNA): TGTGCCAGCAGCCGTACAGGGACTGGAAACACCATATATTTT. It codes for CASSRTGTGNTIYF. V and J are TRBV7-8 and TRBJ1-3, with D possibly matching TRBD1 (6 bases). Trimming pared 5 bases from V and 2 bases from J, leaving 10 bases between. The germline gives CDR1 SGHVS, CDR2 FQNEAQ. The CDR3 is 14 amino acids.

This clone was detected only a few times. A much larger clone sits a single nucleotide away, making a read error possible. The rearrangement links TRBV9 to TRBJ2-5, with TRBD2 identical over 10 bases. CDR1 is SGDLS and CDR2 is YYNGEE in the germline V gene. With V trimmed by 1 base and J by 6 bases, 6 bases remained unmatched. The CDR3 is made up of 15 amino acids. The CDR3 DNA reads TGTGCCAGCAGCGTATCGTTTAGCGGGAGGCAGACCCAGTACTTC. This translates into CASSVSFSGRQTQYF.

This clone was seen more than once but under ten times. Relative to the germline gene, one junction end is altered; a read error may explain this. This chain connects TRBV27 to TRBJ2-7, with D maybe TRBD2 (5 bases). The CDR3 length is 15 residues. CDR1 MNHEY and CDR2 SMNVEV come from the germline V gene (reference sequence). The CDR3 here is CASSLTGKGDYEKYF. The DNA for the CDR3 is TGTGCCAGCAGTTTAACGGGAAAGGGCGACTACGAGAAGTACTTC.

This chain joins TRBV18 and TRBJ2-7; possibly TRBD2 for D (6 bases). The V end was cut by 1 base, the J end by 7 bases, with 11 bases between. In germline, CDR1 is KGHSH, CDR2 LQKENI. The CDR3 loop spans 13 amino acids. CDR3: CASSPLPGGEQYF. The CDR3 DNA sequence: TGTGCCAGCTCACCACTCCCCGGGGGAGAGCAGTACTTC. The full variable domain, completed using reference TRBV18 and TRBJ2-7, is NAGVMQNPRHLVRRRGQEARLRCSPMKGHSHVYWYRQLPEEGLKFMVYLQKENIIDESGMPKERFSAEFPKEGPSILRIQQVVRGDSAAYFCASSPLPGGEQYFGPGTRLTVT.

At least ten counts were recorded for this clone. This sequence joins TRBV18 and TRBJ2-7, with TRBD1 identical over 8 bases. CDR3 size: 15 residues. V was clipped by 2 bases and J by 6 bases; unmatched bases: 9. CDR1 and CDR2 (germline): KGHSH, LQKENI. The CDR3: CASSPGQGRGREQYF. The DNA of the CDR3 is TGTGCCAGCTCACCAGGACAGGGAAGAGGTCGCGAGCAGTACTTC.

The sample holds many counts of this clone. Relative to the germline gene, one junction end is altered; a read error may explain this. The chain uses TRBV7-7 and TRBJ2-7; D possibly matches TRBD1 or TRBD2 (5 bases each). Germline CDR1 SSHAT, CDR2 FNYEAQ (reference sequence). The CDR3 covers 14 residues. CDR3 nucleotides: TGTGCTAGCAGTGTTAACCCGGGACCCTACGAGCAGTACTTC. Translating it yields CASSVNPGPYEQYF.

The table lists this clone with many counts. The genes are TRBV7-9 and TRBJ1-2; perhaps TRBD1 as D (6 bases). The CDR3 contains 13 residues. The V end lost 7 bases, the J end lost 3 bases, and 12 bases lay between the germline ends. The germline V gene encodes CDR1 SEHNR and CDR2 FQNEAQ (reference sequence). CDR3 amino acids: CASMLGGDYGYTF. The CDR3 nucleotides are TGTGCCAGCATGCTAGGGGGGGACTATGGCTACACCTTC.

CDR3 DNA: TGCGCCAGCAGCCCTTACCGACAGGCAGATACGCAGTATTTT. This codes for CASSPYRQADTQYF. J is TRBJ2-3 and V is TRBV4-1, with D possibly TRBD1 on 6 matching bases. Per the germline V gene, CDR1 is MGHRA and CDR2 is YSYEKL. V lost 4 bases and J lost 4, with 12 bases in between. The CDR3 is 14 amino acids.

This clone was recorded at least ten times. A much larger clone is a single base away; this may be a read error. This chain links TRBV11-2 with TRBJ2-7, with unresolved D. CDR3 length: 14 residues. Germline loops: CDR1 SGHAT, CDR2 FQNNGV. In nucleotides, the CDR3 is TGTGCCATCAGCTTAGGCCCGGCCGACGGCGAGCAGTACTTC. As protein: CAISLGPADGEQYF.

This clone was recorded at least ten times. The rearrangement uses TRBV25-1 and TRBJ2-3; no clear D gene. Germline V gene sequence: CDR1 MGHDK, CDR2 SYGVNS. The CDR3 has 12 amino acids. V was cut by 4 bases and J by 0 bases, with 2 bases left in between. This chain's CDR3 is CASSVSTDTQYF. CDR3 nucleotide sequence: TGTGCCAGCAGTGTAAGCACAGATACGCAGTATTTT. Full variable domain (outside the CDR3, taken from reference TRBV25-1 and TRBJ2-3): EADIYQTPRYLVIGTGKKITLECSQTMGHDKMYWYQQDPGMELHLIHYSYGVNSTEKGDLSSESTVSRIRTEHFPLTLESARPSHTSQYLCASSVSTDTQYFGPGTRLTVL.

V and J are TRBV7-2 and TRBJ1-3; unclear D gene. In germline, CDR1 is SGHTA, CDR2 FQGNSA. The CDR3 is 16 amino acids. The germline V and J ends were trimmed by 0 bases and 0 bases, with 9 bases remaining between them. DNA of the CDR3: TGTGCCAGCAGCTTAGCTGGTACTTACTCTGGAAACACCATATATTTT. It encodes CASSLAGTYSGNTIYF.

This clone has at least ten counts. This rearrangement joins TRBV7-2 to TRBJ1-6; perhaps TRBD1 as D (5 bases). Germline V gene data show CDR1 as SGHTA and CDR2 as FQGNSA. V lost 6 bases and J 12 bases, leaving 21 bases between the germline ends. The CDR3 runs to 15 residues. The CDR3 is CASSPAQGEGIPLHF. In nucleotides, the CDR3 is TGTGCCAGCAGTCCCGCTCAGGGCGAGGGGATACCCCTCCACTTT.

This clone was counted many times. This chain uses TRBV10-3 with TRBJ2-3, with TRBD2 matching 7 bases. The CDR3 runs to 16 residues. Germline V gene sequence: CDR1 ENHRY, CDR2 SYGVKD. V lost 0 bases, J lost 0 bases, and 3 bases stayed unmatched. The CDR3 region is CAISESSGFSTDTQYF. DNA of the CDR3: TGTGCCATCAGTGAGTCTAGCGGGTTTAGCACAGATACGCAGTATTTT.

This clone was observed many times. This chain connects TRBV12-3 or TRBV12-4 to TRBJ2-1; 10 bases line up with TRBD2. CDR3 length: 16 amino acids. The V gene end was trimmed by 4 bases and the J gene end by 8 bases; junction bases not matched to a gene: 11. The CDR3 reads CASSSILAGEPDEQFF. The CDR3 nucleotides read TGTGCCAGCAGTTCCATCCTAGCGGGAGAGCCGGATGAGCAGTTCTTC.

This clone occurred a few times. A single base separates this from a much larger clone, so it may be a read error. V gene TRBV7-3 combines with J gene TRBJ2-3; the match to TRBD2 covers 10 bases. Germline loops: CDR1 SGHTA, CDR2 FQGTGA. V trimming: 5 bases; J trimming: 7 bases; junction bases outside the gene matches: 12. The CDR3 runs to 16 residues. CDR3 loop: CASSAERGGLPYTQYF. The CDR3 coding sequence is TGTGCCAGCAGCGCTGAGCGGGGGGGCCTTCCATATACGCAGTATTTT.

This clone was found many times. This sequence joins TRBV6-1 and TRBJ1-5, with TRBD1 matching 8 bases. Germline V CDR1 and CDR2: MNHNS, SASEGT. This CDR3 contains 16 residues. The J segment lost 7 bases and the V segment lost 7 bases, leaving 15 bases of the junction unmatched. CDR3: CASKALATGVGQPQHF. DNA of the CDR3: TGTGCCAGCAAGGCCCTCGCGACAGGGGTAGGGCAGCCCCAGCATTTT.

This clone was seen many times. V and J are TRBV6-1 and TRBJ2-7, with TRBD1 matching over 8 bases. After removal of 2 bases from V and 1 base from J, the junction contained 4 bases not matched to a gene. Germline CDR1 is MNHNS and CDR2 is SASEGT. This CDR3 is 15 amino acids long. The CDR3 loop is CASSEQGAASYEQYF. For the CDR3, the DNA is TGTGCCAGCAGTGAACAGGGGGCCGCTTCCTACGAGCAGTACTTC.

Comment on this clone: A read error may explain this, as a much larger clone is one base away. The gene calls are TRBV29-1 and TRBJ2-7; 8 nucleotides align to TRBD1. This CDR3 is 13 amino acids long. The germline V gene has CDR1 SQVTM and CDR2 ANQGSEA. This chain's CDR3 is CSVSLQGANERYF. CDR3 in DNA: TGCAGCGTTTCCCTCCAGGGGGCCAACGAGCGGTACTTC.

This clone was counted at least ten times. The chain employs TRBV4-3 and TRBJ1-6; 9 nucleotides line up with TRBD1. V lost 0 bases, J lost 7 bases, and 1 base stayed unmatched. This CDR3 has 15 residues. Germline V lookup: CDR1 LGHNA, CDR2 YSLEER. The CDR3 nucleotides are TGCGCCAGCAGCCAAGAGGACAGGGGAAATTCACCCCTCCACTTT. This codes for CASSQEDRGNSPLHF.

This clone was seen repeatedly, ten times or more. A clone one base away is much larger, so this may be a read error. The chain couples TRBV6-1 to TRBJ1-1; no definite D call. Germline CDR1 reads MNHNS; CDR2 reads SASEGT. The CDR3 runs 14 residues. Trimming pared 6 bases from V and 6 bases from J, leaving 17 bases between. CDR3 sequence reads: CASRPRGMSAEAFF. CDR3 bases: TGTGCCAGCAGGCCGCGCGGGATGAGTGCTGAAGCTTTCTTT.